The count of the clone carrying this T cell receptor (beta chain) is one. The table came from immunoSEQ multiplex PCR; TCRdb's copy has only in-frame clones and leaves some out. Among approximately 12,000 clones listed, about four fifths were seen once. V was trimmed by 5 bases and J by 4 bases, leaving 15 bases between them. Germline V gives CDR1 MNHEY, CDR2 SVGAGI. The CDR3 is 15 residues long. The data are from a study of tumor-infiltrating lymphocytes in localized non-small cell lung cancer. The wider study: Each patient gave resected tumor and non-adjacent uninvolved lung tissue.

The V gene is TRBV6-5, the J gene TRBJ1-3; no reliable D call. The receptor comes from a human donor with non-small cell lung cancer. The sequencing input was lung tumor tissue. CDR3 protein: CASSPWIVGGNTIYF. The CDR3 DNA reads TGTGCCAGCAGTCCCTGGATAGTCGGGGGAAACACCATATATTTT.